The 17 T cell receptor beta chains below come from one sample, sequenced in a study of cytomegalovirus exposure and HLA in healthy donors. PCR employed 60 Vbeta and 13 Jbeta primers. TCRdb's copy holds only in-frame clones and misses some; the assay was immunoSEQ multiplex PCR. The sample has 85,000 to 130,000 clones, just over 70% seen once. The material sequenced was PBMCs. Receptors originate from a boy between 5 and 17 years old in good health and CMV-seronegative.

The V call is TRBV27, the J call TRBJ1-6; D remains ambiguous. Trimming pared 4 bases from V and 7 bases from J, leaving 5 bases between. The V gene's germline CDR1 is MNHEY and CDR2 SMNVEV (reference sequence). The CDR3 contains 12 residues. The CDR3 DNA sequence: TGTGCCAGCAGTTCGAGGAATTCACCCCTCCACTTT. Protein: CASSSRNSPLHF.

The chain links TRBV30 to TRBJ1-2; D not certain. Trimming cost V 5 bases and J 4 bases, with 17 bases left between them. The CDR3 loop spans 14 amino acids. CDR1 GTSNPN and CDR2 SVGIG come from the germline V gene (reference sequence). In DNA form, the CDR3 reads TGTGCCTGGGTTCCTGGAGGCAGTTTCTATGGCTACACCTTC. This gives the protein CAWVPGGSFYGYTF.

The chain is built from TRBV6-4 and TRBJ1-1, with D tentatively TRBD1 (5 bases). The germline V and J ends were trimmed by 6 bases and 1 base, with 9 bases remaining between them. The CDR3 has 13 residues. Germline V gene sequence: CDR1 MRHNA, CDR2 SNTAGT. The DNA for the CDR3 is TGTGCCAGCAGCTTTGACAGGAACACTGAAGCTTTCTTT. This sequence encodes CASSFDRNTEAFF.

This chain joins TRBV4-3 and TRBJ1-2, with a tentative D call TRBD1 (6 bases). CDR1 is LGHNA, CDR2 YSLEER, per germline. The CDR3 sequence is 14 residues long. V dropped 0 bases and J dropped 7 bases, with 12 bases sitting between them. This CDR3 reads CASSQEGTSAGYTF. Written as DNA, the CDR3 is TGCGCCAGCAGCCAAGAGGGGACATCGGCTGGCTACACCTTC.

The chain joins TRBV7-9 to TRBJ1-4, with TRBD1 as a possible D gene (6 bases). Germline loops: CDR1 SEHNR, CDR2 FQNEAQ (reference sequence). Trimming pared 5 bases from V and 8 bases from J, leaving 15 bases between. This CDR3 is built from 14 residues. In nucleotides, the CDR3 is TGTGCCAGCAGCGAGGGACAACTCAGCGAAAAACTGTTTTTT. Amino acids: CASSEGQLSEKLFF.

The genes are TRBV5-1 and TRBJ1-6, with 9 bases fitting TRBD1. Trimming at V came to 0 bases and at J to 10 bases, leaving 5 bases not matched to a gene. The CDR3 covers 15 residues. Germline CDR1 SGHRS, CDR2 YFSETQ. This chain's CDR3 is CASSLGTGVGSPLHF. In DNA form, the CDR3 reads TGCGCCAGCAGCTTGGGGACAGGGGTAGGGTCACCCCTCCACTTT.

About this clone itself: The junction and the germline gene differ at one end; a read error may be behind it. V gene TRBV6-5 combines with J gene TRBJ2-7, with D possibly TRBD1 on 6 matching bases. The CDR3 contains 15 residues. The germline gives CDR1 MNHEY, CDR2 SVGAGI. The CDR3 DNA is TGTGCCAGCAGTTACAGTCAGGGGAGCTCCTACGAGCAGCACTTC. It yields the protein CASSYSQGSSYEQHF.

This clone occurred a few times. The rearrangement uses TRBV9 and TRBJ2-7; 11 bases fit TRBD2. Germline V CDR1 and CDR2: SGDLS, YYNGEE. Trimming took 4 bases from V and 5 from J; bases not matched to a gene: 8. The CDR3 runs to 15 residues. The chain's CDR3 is CASSITSGRINEQYF. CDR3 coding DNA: TGTGCCAGCAGCATAACTAGCGGGAGAATTAACGAGCAGTACTTC.

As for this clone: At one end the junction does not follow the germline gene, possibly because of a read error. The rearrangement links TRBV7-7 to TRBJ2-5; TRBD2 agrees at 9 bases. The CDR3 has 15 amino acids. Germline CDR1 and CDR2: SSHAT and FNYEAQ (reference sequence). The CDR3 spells CASSFSGRPGETQYF. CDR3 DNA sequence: TGTGCTAGCAGCTTTAGCGGGAGACCCGGGGAGACCCAGTACTTC.

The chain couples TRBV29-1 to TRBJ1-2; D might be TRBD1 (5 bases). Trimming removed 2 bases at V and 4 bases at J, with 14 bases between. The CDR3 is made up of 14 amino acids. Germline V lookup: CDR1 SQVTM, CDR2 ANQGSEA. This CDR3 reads CSVEHSGTTYGYTF. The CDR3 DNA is TGCAGCGTTGAACACTCCGGGACTACCTATGGCTACACCTTC.

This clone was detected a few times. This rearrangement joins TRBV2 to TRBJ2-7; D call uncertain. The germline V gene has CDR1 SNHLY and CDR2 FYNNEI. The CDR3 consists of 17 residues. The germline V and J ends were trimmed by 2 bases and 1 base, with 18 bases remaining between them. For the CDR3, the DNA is TGTGCCAGCAGTGAATCTATGCTAACCCCGAAATCCTACGAGCAGTACTTC. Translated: CASSESMLTPKSYEQYF.

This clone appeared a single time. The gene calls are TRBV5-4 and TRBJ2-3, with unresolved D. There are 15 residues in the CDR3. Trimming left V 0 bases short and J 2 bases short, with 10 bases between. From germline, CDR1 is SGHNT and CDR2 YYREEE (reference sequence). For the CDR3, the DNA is TGTGCCAGCAGCTTGGTGCACCAACTCACAGATACGCAGTATTTT. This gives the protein CASSLVHQLTDTQYF.

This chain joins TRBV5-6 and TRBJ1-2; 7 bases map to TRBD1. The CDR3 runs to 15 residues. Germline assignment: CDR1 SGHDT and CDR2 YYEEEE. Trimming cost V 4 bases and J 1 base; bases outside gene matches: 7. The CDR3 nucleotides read TGTGCCAGCAGCCTGAAACAGGGGTTTAACTATGGCTACACCTTC. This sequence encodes CASSLKQGFNYGYTF.

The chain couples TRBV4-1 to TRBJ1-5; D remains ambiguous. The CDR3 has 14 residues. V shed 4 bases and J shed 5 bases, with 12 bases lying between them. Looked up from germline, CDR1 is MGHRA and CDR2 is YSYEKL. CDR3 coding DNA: TGCGCCAGCAGCCCCTCCATAGATTATCAGCCCCAGCATTTT. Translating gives CASSPSIDYQPQHF.

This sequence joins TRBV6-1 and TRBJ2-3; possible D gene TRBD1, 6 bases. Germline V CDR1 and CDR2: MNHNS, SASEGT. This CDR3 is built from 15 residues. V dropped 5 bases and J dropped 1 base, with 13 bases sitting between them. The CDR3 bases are TGTGCCAGCAGTAGCCGGGACACCCGCACAGATACGCAGTATTTT. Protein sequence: CASSSRDTRTDTQYF.

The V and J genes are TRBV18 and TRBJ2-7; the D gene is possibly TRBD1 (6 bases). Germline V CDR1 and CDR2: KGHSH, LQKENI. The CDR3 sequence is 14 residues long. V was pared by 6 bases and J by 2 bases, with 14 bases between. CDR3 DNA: TGTGCCAGCTCCGCAGAGAGGGGGACCTACGAGCAGTACTTC. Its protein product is CASSAERGTYEQYF. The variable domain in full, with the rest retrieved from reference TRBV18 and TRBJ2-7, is NAGVMQNPRHLVRRRGQEARLRCSPMKGHSHVYWYRQLPEEGLKFMVYLQKENIIDESGMPKERFSAEFPKEGPSILRIQQVVRGDSAAYFCASSAERGTYEQYFGPGTRLTVT.

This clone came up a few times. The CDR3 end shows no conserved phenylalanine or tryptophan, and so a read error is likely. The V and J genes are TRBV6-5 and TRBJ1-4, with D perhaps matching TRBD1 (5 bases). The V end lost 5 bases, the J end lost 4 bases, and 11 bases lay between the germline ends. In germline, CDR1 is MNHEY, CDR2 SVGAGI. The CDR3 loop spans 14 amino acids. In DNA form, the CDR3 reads TGTGCCAGCAGTCGTGACAGTAATAATGAAAAACTGTTTGTT. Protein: CASSRDSNNEKLFV.